The 13 T cell receptor beta chains in this list originate from one sample, sequenced in a study of cytomegalovirus exposure and HLA in healthy donors. The study ran its PCR with 60 Vbeta and 13 Jbeta primers. TCRdb's table, derived via immunoSEQ multiplex PCR, lists solely in-frame clones and lacks some. The top ten clones hold roughly 3% of a sample with fewer than 100,000 clones, 60% to 80% of them seen once. Source material: PBMCs. The receptor set was obtained from a man aged 40-55 years in good health and CMV-seronegative.

The CDR3 protein is CASREGAGTSGAYNEQFF. The CDR3 region has the DNA TGTGCCAGCAGGGAGGGCGCCGGGACTAGCGGAGCCTACAATGAGCAGTTCTTC. V gene TRBV27 combines with J gene TRBJ2-1; 11 bases match TRBD2. The CDR3 is 18 residues long. J was trimmed by 2 bases and V by 6 bases; bases with no gene match: 12. Germline-derived CDR1 and CDR2 are MNHEY and SMNVEV (reference sequence).

The genes are TRBV5-6 and TRBJ2-7; tentatively, D is TRBD2 (6 bases). Trimming pared 4 bases from V and 6 bases from J, leaving 14 bases between. The CDR3 extends over 13 amino acids. Germline V gene sequence: CDR1 SGHDT, CDR2 YYEEEE. This CDR3 reads CASSATAGFEQYF. DNA of the CDR3: TGTGCCAGCAGCGCCACGGCGGGGTTCGAGCAGTACTTC.

This clone was detected only once. This rearrangement joins TRBV25-1 to TRBJ1-5; 8 nucleotides line up with TRBD1. V shed 4 bases and J 7 bases; nucleotides not matched to a gene: 3. CDR1 and CDR2 (germline): MGHDK, SYGVNS. The CDR3 consists of 13 residues. CDR3 sequence: CASSGTGKQPQHF. In DNA form, the CDR3 reads TGTGCCAGCAGTGGGACAGGGAAACAGCCCCAGCATTTT.

This clone was detected once. The CDR3 coding sequence is TGTGCCAGCAGCCCGGGGGGAACCCATAATCAGCCCCAGCATTTT. This codes for CASSPGGTHNQPQHF. The chain carries TRBV5-6 and TRBJ1-5; tentative D call: TRBD1 (5 bases). Trimming took 4 bases from V and 4 from J, leaving 15 bases between them. Germline V gives CDR1 SGHDT, CDR2 YYEEEE. The CDR3 totals 15 residues.

The CDR3 loop is CASSMAKTSGDAYEQYF. The CDR3 nucleotides are TGTGCCAGTAGTATGGCGAAAACTAGCGGTGACGCCTACGAGCAGTACTTC. This sequence joins TRBV19 and TRBJ2-7, with 8 bases fitting TRBD2. The CDR3 spans 17 residues. Unmatched junction bases numbered 12, after V lost 3 bases and J lost 2 bases. The V gene's germline CDR1 is LNHDA and CDR2 SQIVND (reference sequence).

The CDR3 coding sequence is TGTGCCAGCAGCTTAAGGGGGAGACCGAACACCGGGGAGCTGTTTTTT. It encodes CASSLRGRPNTGELFF. This sequence joins TRBV11-3 and TRBJ2-2; tentative D call: TRBD1 (6 bases). CDR1 and CDR2 (germline): SGHNT, YENEEA. The CDR3 contains 16 residues. V was trimmed by 2 bases and J by 0 bases, leaving 10 bases between them.

This clone was seen more than once but under ten times. V usage is TRBV11-2 and J usage is TRBJ1-2; D not certain. The length of the CDR3 is 13 residues. The V end lost 2 bases, the J end lost 7 bases, and 11 bases lay between the germline ends. Germline V CDR1 and CDR2: SGHAT, FQNNGV. The CDR3 loop reads CASSLRHQVGYTF. The CDR3 DNA reads as TGTGCCAGCAGCTTAAGACACCAGGTTGGCTACACCTTC.

The chain couples TRBV29-1 to TRBJ1-2; TRBD1 matches 9 bases. The germline gives CDR1 SQVTM, CDR2 ANQGSEA. The CDR3 consists of 16 residues. The CDR3 DNA sequence: TGCAACACACACGTTTTAACAGGGGGCAGGGACTATGGCTACACCTTC. Amino acid sequence: CNTHVLTGGRDYGYTF.

The genes are TRBV2 and TRBJ2-7, with 8 bases fitting TRBD1. The CDR3 runs 13 residues. CDR1 SNHLY and CDR2 FYNNEI come from the germline V gene. The V and J ends lost 7 bases and 2 bases, in that order; junction bases with no gene match: 4. The CDR3 DNA reads as TGTGCCAGCATGGGACAGGATCCCTACGAGCAGTACTTC. This encodes CASMGQDPYEQYF.

The V gene is TRBV30, the J gene TRBJ2-5; 7 positions match TRBD1. The V and J ends lost 4 bases and 2 bases, in that order; junction bases with no gene match: 10. CDR3 length: 15 amino acids. The germline V gene encodes CDR1 GTSNPN and CDR2 SVGIG (reference sequence). Here the CDR3 reads CAWTRQGWIQETQYF. Written as DNA, the CDR3 is TGTGCCTGGACTAGACAGGGATGGATACAAGAGACCCAGTACTTC.

This chain connects TRBV19 to TRBJ1-1; D is uncertain. The CDR3 length is 17 residues. Trimming removed 6 bases from V and 1 base from J, with 21 bases in between. The germline gives CDR1 LNHDA, CDR2 SQIVND (reference sequence). CDR3 sequence: CASSTTKGVSGNTEAFF. Written as DNA, the CDR3 is TGTGCCAGTAGCACGACGAAAGGAGTCTCGGGGAACACTGAAGCTTTCTTT.

V and J are TRBV4-1 and TRBJ1-2; D ambiguous. This CDR3 comprises 15 residues. Trimming took 1 base from V and 4 from J, leaving 13 bases between them. Germline V CDR1 and CDR2: MGHRA, YSYEKL. The chain's CDR3 is CASSQGGGFAYGYTF. Here the CDR3 DNA reads TGCGCCAGCAGCCAAGGAGGAGGGTTTGCCTATGGCTACACCTTC.

The CDR3 sequence is CASRPTTQPDNEQFF. For the CDR3, the DNA is TGCGCCAGCAGGCCAACGACACAGCCCGACAATGAGCAGTTCTTC. This chain uses TRBV5-1 with TRBJ2-1; D unresolved. The CDR3 is 15 amino acids. Germline loops: CDR1 SGHRS, CDR2 YFSETQ. Trimming stripped 5 bases from V and 5 bases from J, with 17 bases between.